Reported below is one T cell receptor beta chain. This clone showed up just a few times. No cognate antigen has been identified for it. Base-call qualities are not available, and no considerably larger clone is one nucleotide away. The library came from the immunoSEQ multiplex PCR assay. A mixture of 60 forward primers for TCR Vbeta segments and 13 reverse primers for TCR Jbeta segments was used in the multiplex PCR. The CDR3 region of rearranged TCR beta genes was amplified from genomic DNA with a multiplex PCR assay. On the Illumina HiSeq System, the amplified TCR beta libraries were sequenced as 87-base-pair reads. For the original study's pipeline: Across the 500 to 850 repertoires, a later analysis counted some 80 million unique TCR beta chains, approximately 10 million of which were shared by at least two donors. To remove PCR and sequencing errors, raw reads were error-corrected and collapsed into unique sequences using a nearest-neighbor algorithm that merged closely related sequences. V, D and J gene segments were assigned by aligning CDR3 sequences to IMGT reference sequences. For a sequence to be retained, a match of at least six nucleotides to both a V gene segment and a J gene segment was required. Rearrangements were classified as productive when the CDR3 lacked stop codons and remained in frame with V and J, and all other rearrangements were classified as non-productive. CDR3 was defined by IMGT convention, running from the second conserved V-encoded cysteine to the conserved J-encoded phenylalanine. In an earlier analysis of 500 to 650 of the donors, sequences lacking an unambiguous match to a single V gene segment were excluded. In an earlier analysis of about 590 of the donors, a V segment was called functional when productive rearrangements were above 56.7%, and segregating when the standard deviation between donors exceeded 5%. A statistical classification framework was developed to diagnose cytomegalovirus status using the catalog of TCR beta chain sequences. In a later analysis, TCR nucleotide sequences were compared against IMGT/GENE-DB human TR gene sequences so that V and J genes could be assigned. The TCRdist pipeline was used in a later analysis to assign CDR3 sequences and most-parsimonious VDJ recombination scenarios. In a later analysis, each TCR beta chain was defined by its CDR3 amino acid sequence together with its V-gene family, and reads without a unique V-gene family were excluded. A later analysis removed 592 highly shared, low-generation-probability nucleotide sequences to deal with suspected cross-contamination and a sequencing artifact. For each public chain, a later analysis derived a clonal expansion index from normalized ranks of inferred template counts within each repertoire. A later analysis computed generation probabilities with a VDJ recombination model fitted to out-of-frame rearrangements, and checked the results against IGoR. A later analysis scored TCR-TCR, TCR-HLA and TCR-CMV co-occurrence with hypergeometric tests, applying a repertoire-size bias correction to TCR pairs. A later analysis estimated false discovery rates by permuting HLA or CMV assignments 20 times. In a later analysis, co-occurring TCRs were grouped using DBSCAN, with TCRdist sequence similarity added in when clustering inside HLA-allele-positive subsets. Repertoires with fewer than 30,000 or more than 120,000 public chains, plus five repertoires with anomalous nucleotide sharing, were excluded from co-occurrence clustering. TCRdb stores this immuneACCESS table with in-frame sequences only. Part of the clones is absent; in the studies checked, under half of the shortfall reflects unresolved V genes, and no reason is known for the rest. V and J calls and clone size are copied from that table; D and trimming were computed from the DNA. This sample comprises about 110,000 clones, over 65% of them detected only once. The leading ten clones occupy roughly 15% of the sample.

Spanning cysteine to phenylalanine, the CDR3 consists of 12 amino acids. Only CDR3 DNA is held: 36 bases, read in frame from base 1. V loses 2 bases, J loses 3 bases, and the germline ends lie 4 bases apart. The germline V gene (reference sequence) provides CDR1 SEHNR and CDR2 FQNEAQ. The cohort consisted of 650 to 700 healthy bone marrow donors. At the time of sampling, every cohort member was nominally healthy, though immune exposures that went unrecorded were likely present. The donor was CMV seropositive and was included in the group of 270 or so seropositive cohort members. Each donor provided a peripheral blood sample, and peripheral blood mononuclear cells were used for TCR beta sequencing. The Qiagen DNeasy Blood Extraction Kit was used to extract genomic DNA from the blood cell samples. The sample comes from a study of cytomegalovirus exposure and HLA in healthy donors (dated by TCRdb to the late 2010s). Context from the whole study: An earlier analysis of approximately 640 of the donors reported approximately 290 Gb of sequence data and some 120 million unique TCR beta sequences from 150 million to 200 million T cells. A later genetic analysis used genome-wide SNP genotypes for about 65% of the 666 donors, treating that subset as a discovery cohort. To predict cytomegalovirus infection status, the study brought together high-throughput TCR immunosequencing, statistical association of individual TCRs with disease status, and machine learning. The study aimed to test whether signatures of past pathogen exposure could be identified by cataloging public T cell receptors. Donor age, sex, ethnicity and CMV serostatus were compiled alongside the repertoire data. In addition to the first cohort of roughly 700 subjects, a separate validation cohort of approximately 110 different subjects was used. HLA typing included class I and class II loci at four-digit resolution. About 280 gigabases of sequencing data and 70 million to 95 million unique TCR sequences made up an early release that covered 500 to 650 HLA-typed donors. In an earlier analysis of 587 of the donors, high-throughput TCR beta sequencing was used to judge whether each TCR beta V gene segment behaved as functional or pseudogenic. The T cell repertoires of 666 subjects were profiled by immunosequencing and related to cytomegalovirus serostatus. About 5 DR-DQ haplotypes were handled as single units for association and clustering, since linkage in the cohort was strong. Among the roughly 400 genotyped donors, more than 70% belonged to the genetic ancestry cluster associated with self-reported Caucasian donors. Across some 400 genotyped donors of the cohort, an average of approximately 240,000 unique TCR beta nucleotide sequences per donor were sequenced, and 15% to 20% of those sequences were non-productive. In a later analysis, previously published TCR beta repertoires from roughly 710 donors were re-analyzed and high-resolution HLA genotyping was added so that TCR occurrence patterns could be studied. The later analysis used no new phenotypic data to find candidate immune exposures, relying instead on TCR beta sequences and their occurrence across donors. The number of typed donors differed by locus: about 620-640 for A, B, C, DRB1 and DQB1; some 500 for DQA1; some 590 for DPA1; and roughly 490 for DPB1. Every repertoire in the discovery cohort had been generated on one and the same sequencing platform.

Beyond this particular receptor, the publication reports: An earlier analysis of approximately 570 of the donors showed that most TCR beta V segments appeared in productive rearrangements either about 87% or about 30% of the time, which broadly matched IMGT annotations. V-gene and J-gene trimming of TCR beta chains was associated with a missense DCLRE1C variant in a later genetic analysis, and the association was replicated in an independent cohort. Cytomegalovirus status was reported to be diagnosed by the classifier with high specificity and sensitivity in both the original and validation cohorts. A later analysis associated about 18,000 TCR beta sequences with specific HLA alleles at a false discovery rate of 0.05. According to a later analysis, TCR association rates differed among HLA loci, with DRB1 alleles showing the most associated TCRs and HLA-C alleles showing the fewest. Immune exposure information for the cohort was limited to CMV serostatus. Because counts were too low, under 20 rarely observed V segments, including chromosome 9 orphons, were left out of the earlier analysis of a few hundred of the donors. According to a later analysis, parvovirus B19, influenza, CMV and Epstein-Barr virus appeared linked to several top co-occurrence clusters. Strong co-occurrence of HLA alleles, especially DR and DQ, made assigning TCR associations to individual alleles difficult. Roughly uniform sequencing depth across donors was assumed in presence/absence analyses, although this assumption may not hold. The authors suggested that the approach could potentially be extended to other disease states and immunological phenotypes. A total of 150 or so TCR beta chains were listed by the study as associated with cytomegalovirus. Only TCR beta chains were sequenced in this cohort, and the absence of alpha or paired-chain data limited detectable features. Most CMV-associated TCR beta chains appeared to be HLA-restricted in a later analysis, and the HLA associations seemed to be driven largely by CMV exposure. Compared with the 666-donor mean, donors in an Asian-associated ancestry cluster had fewer N-insertions in productive TCRs, according to a later genetic analysis. A later analysis found that HLA-associated TCR beta chains were more clonally expanded and had lower generation probabilities than equally common non-associated chains. Across donors, most TCR sequences were observed very rarely, whereas some public TCRs were present in many individuals. A few of the identified cytomegalovirus-associated TCR beta chains were confirmed in vitro to be specific for cytomegalovirus antigens. Some IMGT-functional V segments, including TRBV6-2 and TRBV6-3, could not be distinguished by the 87-base-pair reads and were therefore excluded. A further reported finding was that TCR beta sequences accurately predicted the HLA-A and HLA-B alleles for most subjects in the first cohort. HLA typing was unavailable for some donors at each locus, so association tests used only the typed subset. Linkage disequilibrium might explain the correlated functional status among segregating V segments, but an unknown experimental factor could not be ruled out. A group of highly shared sequence variants was considered likely to be a technical artifact of the sequencing pipeline.

This sequence originates from a woman in her 40s in good health and CMV-seropositive. Source material: PBMCs. The chain is encoded by TRBV7-9 joined to TRBJ2-5, with the D gene not confidently named. The CDR3 here reads CASSLREETQYF. The sequence in DNA is TGTGCCAGCAGCTTACGGGAAGAGACCCAGTACTTC.